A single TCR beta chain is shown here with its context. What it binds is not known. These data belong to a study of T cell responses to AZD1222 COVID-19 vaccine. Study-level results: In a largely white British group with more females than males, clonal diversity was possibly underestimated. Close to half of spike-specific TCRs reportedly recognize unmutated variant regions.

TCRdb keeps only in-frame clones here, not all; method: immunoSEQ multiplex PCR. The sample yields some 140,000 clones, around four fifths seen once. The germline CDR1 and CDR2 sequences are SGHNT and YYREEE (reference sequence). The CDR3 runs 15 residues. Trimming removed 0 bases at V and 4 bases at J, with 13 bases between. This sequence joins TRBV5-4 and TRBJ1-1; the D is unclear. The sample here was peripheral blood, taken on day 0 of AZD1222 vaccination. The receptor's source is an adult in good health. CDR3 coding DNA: TGTGCCAGCAGCTTGGTTGTTCCGGGGAGCACTGAAGCTTTCTTT. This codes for CASSLVVPGSTEAFF.